This T cell receptor beta chain derives from a study of T cell responses to AZD1222 COVID-19 vaccine. Some clones are missing from TCRdb's copy, which holds only in-frame ones; the method was immunoSEQ multiplex PCR. The sample shows 120,000 to 150,000 clones, 80% to 95% of them seen only once. The length of the CDR3 is 13 residues. Germline CDR1 is SGHKS and CDR2 is YYEKEE (reference sequence). V was trimmed by 2 bases and J by 5 bases, leaving 11 bases between them. The TCR originated in an adult who received the AZD1222 COVID-19 vaccine. The sequences come from peripheral blood, collected 28 days after the second AZD1222 dose. This chain joins TRBV5-5 and TRBJ2-7; possibly TRBD2 for D (5 bases). The CDR3 coding sequence is TGTGCCAGCAGCTTATCGGGGAACCACGAGCAGTACTTC. It yields the protein CASSLSGNHEQYF.